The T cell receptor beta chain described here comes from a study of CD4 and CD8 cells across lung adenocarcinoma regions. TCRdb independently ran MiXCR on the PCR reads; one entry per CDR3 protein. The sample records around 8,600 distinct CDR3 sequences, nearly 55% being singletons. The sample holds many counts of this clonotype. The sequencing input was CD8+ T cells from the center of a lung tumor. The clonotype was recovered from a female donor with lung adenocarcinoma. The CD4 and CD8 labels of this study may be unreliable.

The CDR3 nucleotides are TGTGCCAGTAGTATTATAGGTGGGGTTAGTGAGCAGTTCTTC. It yields the protein CASSIIGGVSEQFF. V gene TRBV19 combines with J gene TRBJ2-1; D unclear. V lost 3 bases to trimming and J lost 9 bases, with 15 bases between them. Germline V lookup: CDR1 LNHDA, CDR2 SQIVND (reference sequence). The CDR3 extends over 14 amino acids.